These 28 T cell receptor beta chains were all obtained from the same sample, sequenced in a study of monozygotic twins with inflammatory bowel disease. TCRdb reprocessed the 5' RACE reads and reports one entry per CDR3 protein, with no DNA. The sample totals 150,000 or so distinct CDR3 sequences. Sample: blood. The receptors stem from a human donor with ulcerative colitis or Crohn's disease, or a healthy co-twin of an affected twin (not recorded which).

This chain joins TRBV20-1 and TRBJ1-5; the D call from TCRdb, TRBD1, cannot be confirmed without DNA. CDR1 DFQATT and CDR2 SNEGSKA come from the germline V gene (reference sequence). The CDR3 spans 17 residues. CDR3 sequence reads: CSARGEGDSYSNQPQHF.

The genes are TRBV7-2 and TRBJ2-5. This CDR3 has 12 amino acids. Germline CDR1 SGHTA, CDR2 FQGNSA. CDR3 in amino acids: CASSLVRETQYF.

The V and J genes are TRBV9 and TRBJ2-7; TCRdb picks TRBD2, but there is no DNA to check that call. Germline V gene sequence: CDR1 SGDLS, CDR2 YYNGEE. This CDR3 spans 15 amino acids. CDR3 region: CASSGGLAGVGEQYF.

The chain is built from TRBV7-8 and TRBJ2-3. The CDR3 runs 17 residues. The germline V gene has CDR1 SGHVS and CDR2 FQNEAQ. CDR3: CASSSRLSGFSTDTQYF.

The rearrangement links TRBV3-1 to TRBJ2-1. The V gene's germline CDR1 is LGHDT and CDR2 YNNKEL (reference sequence). The CDR3 is 15 amino acids. CDR3 residues: CASSQVWGGLNEQFF.

This chain links TRBV6-6 with TRBJ1-5; TCRdb lists TRBD1, though no DNA is available to test this call. This CDR3 has 14 residues. Germline values: CDR1 MNHNY, CDR2 SVGAGI (reference sequence). This CDR3 reads CASFPRGSHQPQHF.

The J gene is TRBJ2-1, the V gene TRBV9; there is no DNA to check the TCRdb D call of TRBD1. This CDR3 is built from 21 residues. In germline, CDR1 is SGDLS, CDR2 YYNGEE. Here the CDR3 reads CASSVEGGGWKVAGQRNEQFF.

This chain links TRBV12-3 or TRBV12-4 with TRBJ2-4; TCRdb returns TRBD1, unconfirmable since there is no DNA. CDR3 size: 14 residues. The CDR3 loop reads CASRVGGSRNIQYF.

The chain is built from TRBV28 and TRBJ2-7; the TCRdb call, TRBD1, lacks DNA for checking. Germline assignment: CDR1 MDHEN and CDR2 SYDVKM. This CDR3 spans 13 amino acids. CDR3 region: CAAGQGAIYEQYF.

The CDR3 region is CASSLEREGDTQYF. The V and J genes are TRBV5-1 and TRBJ2-3; TCRdb gives TRBD2 as the D gene, but with no DNA this cannot be confirmed. The V gene's germline CDR1 is SGHRS and CDR2 YFSETQ. This CDR3 region has 14 residues. The full variable domain, its missing parts supplied by reference TRBV5-1 and TRBJ2-3, is KAGVTQTPRYLIKTRGQQVTLSCSPISGHRSVSWYQQTPGQGLQFLFEYFSETQRNKGNFPGRFSGRQFSNSRSEMNVSTLELGDSALYLCASSLEREGDTQYFGPGTRLTVL.

The chain joins TRBV6-1 to TRBJ1-5; the TRBD1 assignment by TCRdb is unverifiable without DNA. Germline assignment: CDR1 MNHNS and CDR2 SASEGT. This CDR3 contains 15 residues. Here the CDR3 reads CASIGVASGNQPQHF.

This chain uses TRBV6-1 with TRBJ2-7; the TRBD2 assignment by TCRdb is unverifiable without DNA. This CDR3 is built from 15 residues. Germline-derived CDR1 and CDR2 are MNHNS and SASEGT. The CDR3 reads CASDTGLAGTYEQYF.

The V and J genes are TRBV30 and TRBJ1-1; checking the TCRdb D call of TRBD1 is not possible without DNA. This CDR3 is built from 15 residues. Germline CDR1 GTSNPN, CDR2 SVGIG (reference sequence). CDR3 in amino acids: CAWSKRTGGGTEAFF.

The V call is TRBV29-1, the J call TRBJ2-1; the TRBD2 assignment by TCRdb is unverifiable without DNA. The CDR3 has 13 residues. CDR1 and CDR2 (germline): SQVTM, ANQGSEA. CDR3 region: CSVSWGRDGEQFF.

This chain connects TRBV4-1 to TRBJ2-3; TCRdb reports TRBD1, a call that lacks DNA to check it against. The CDR3 sequence is 15 residues long. Germline V gene data show CDR1 as MGHRA and CDR2 as YSYEKL. The CDR3 protein is CASSQDRGGTDTQYF.

This rearrangement joins TRBV19 to TRBJ2-2; lacking DNA, the TRBD1 call made by TCRdb goes unchecked. CDR1 LNHDA and CDR2 SQIVND come from the germline V gene (reference sequence). The CDR3 covers 16 residues. The CDR3 spells CASTSSPTGNTGELFF.

This chain uses TRBV6-2 or TRBV6-3 with TRBJ2-2; there is no DNA to check the TCRdb D call of TRBD1. Germline V lookup: CDR1 MNHEY, CDR2 SVGEGT. CDR3 length equals 15 residues. The CDR3 region is CASSYQGVWTGELFF.

The V and J genes are TRBV29-1 and TRBJ1-1; TCRdb's D call of TRBD1 is untestable without DNA. The CDR3 runs 15 residues. In germline, CDR1 is SQVTM, CDR2 ANQGSEA. This CDR3 is CSVSRRLGGGTEAFF.

The genes are TRBV11-2 and TRBJ1-2; the D call of TRBD1 rests on TCRdb alone, since no DNA is present to check it. The germline V gene has CDR1 SGHAT and CDR2 FQNNGV. The length of the CDR3 is 13 residues. The CDR3 spells CASSLIQGNGYTF.

The gene calls are TRBV29-1 and TRBJ2-3. The CDR3 loop spans 14 amino acids. Per the germline V gene, CDR1 is SQVTM and CDR2 is ANQGSEA. This CDR3 reads CSVVHDGLGGTQYF.

CDR3 residues: CASRQGWVGNQPQHF. V gene TRBV6-2 or TRBV6-3 combines with J gene TRBJ1-5; absent DNA, TCRdb's TRBD1 call cannot be checked. The CDR3 is made up of 15 amino acids. The germline gives CDR1 MNHEY, CDR2 SVGEGT.

J is TRBJ2-3 and V is TRBV7-3. The CDR3 loop spans 14 amino acids. Germline V lookup: CDR1 SGHTA, CDR2 FQGTGA. The CDR3 spells CASSLSAGTDTQYF.

The V gene is TRBV5-1, the J gene TRBJ2-2; the TCRdb call, TRBD2, lacks DNA for checking. Germline CDR1 is SGHRS and CDR2 is YFSETQ. The CDR3 length is 16 residues. The CDR3 protein is CASSPRQAGDTGELFF. The variable domain in full, with the rest retrieved from reference TRBV5-1 and TRBJ2-2, is KAGVTQTPRYLIKTRGQQVTLSCSPISGHRSVSWYQQTPGQGLQFLFEYFSETQRNKGNFPGRFSGRQFSNSRSEMNVSTLELGDSALYLCASSPRQAGDTGELFFGEGSRLTVL.

V and J are TRBV6-1 and TRBJ2-2; there is no DNA to check the TCRdb D call of TRBD1. Germline CDR1 MNHNS, CDR2 SASEGT. The CDR3 consists of 16 residues. The CDR3 region is CASSGPGTLYTGELFF.

The chain has TRBV11-2 and TRBJ2-1; TCRdb picks TRBD2, but there is no DNA to check that call. CDR3 length equals 17 residues. CDR1 and CDR2 (germline): SGHAT, FQNNGV. This CDR3 reads CASSLVRVPRVGNEQFF.

The V call is TRBV30, the J call TRBJ2-5; with no DNA, the TCRdb D assignment of TRBD1 cannot be verified. This CDR3 has 13 residues. CDR1 GTSNPN and CDR2 SVGIG come from the germline V gene (reference sequence). The CDR3 sequence: CAWSWSREETQYF. Looking up the rest from reference TRBV30 and TRBJ2-5 gives the full variable domain: SQTIHQWPATLVQPVGSPLSLECTVEGTSNPNLYWYRQAAGRGLQLLFYSVGIGQISSEVPQNLSASRPQDRQFILSSKKLLLSDSGFYLCAWSWSREETQYFGPGTRLLVL.

The rearrangement joins TRBV10-3 to TRBJ2-3; absent DNA, TCRdb's TRBD2 call cannot be checked. Germline loops: CDR1 ENHRY, CDR2 SYGVKD. This CDR3 contains 14 residues. The CDR3 protein is CAVRLAASRDTQYF.

The chain uses TRBV7-2 and TRBJ1-3. The CDR3 runs to 14 residues. Per the germline V gene, CDR1 is SGHTA and CDR2 is FQGNSA. The CDR3 reads CASSPTGLGNTIYF. Full variable domain (remainder filled in from reference TRBV7-2 and TRBJ1-3): GAGVSQSPSNKVTEKGKDVELRCDPISGHTALYWYRQSLGQGLEFLIYFQGNSAPDKSGLPSDRFSAERTGGSVSTLTIQRTQQEDSAVYLCASSPTGLGNTIYFGEGSWLTVV.